Detailed here is one TCR beta chain. CDR1 SGHNT and CDR2 YYREEE come from the germline V gene (reference sequence). This CDR3 is built from 15 residues. V lost 2 bases and J lost 1, with 10 bases in between. These data come from a study of PD-L1 blockade in urothelial cancer. The overall study: Males with bladder-origin urothelial cancer made up about 90% of the roughly 29 patients. A median blood sample held approximately 140,000 T cells and tens of thousands of unique TCRs. From 0 to 3 prior chemotherapy regimens had been given to the patients.

Spike-ins of synthetic TCR analog templates went into each PCR. Sequencing used immunoSEQ multiplex PCR; TCRdb keeps in-frame clones, though not all of them. The profile covers some 100,000 clones, with roughly nine tenths appearing a single time and approximately 1% taken by the ten largest. Specimen: PBMCs, collected around atezolizumab (anti-PD-L1) treatment. This TCR was recovered from an elderly woman with urothelial cancer. This chain links TRBV5-4 with TRBJ2-1; D gene unclear. The chain's CDR3 is CASSFGGSSYNEQFF. CDR3 sequence (DNA): TGTGCCAGCAGCTTTGGTGGCAGTTCCTACAATGAGCAGTTCTTC.